This T cell receptor (beta chain) is drawn from a study of T cells in Graves' hyperthyroidism and ophthalmopathy. Overall study findings and caveats: Blood held most thyroid clonotypes expanded above 0.001 frequency.

From 10 ml of fresh peripheral blood, PBMCs were isolated. TCR beta CDR3 regions were amplified from RNA. First-round RT-PCR with HTBI primers amplified the TCR CDR3 region. Each CDR3 protein gets one entry after TCRdb re-called the multiplex PCR reads with MiXCR. The data show 450,000 to 500,000 distinct CDR3 sequences, with about 22% seen just once and around 47% held by the top ten. Germline CDR1 and CDR2: MNHEY and SVGEGT. V was clipped by 8 bases and J by 9 bases; unmatched bases: 10. The CDR3 covers 15 residues. On this clonotype: Antigen: not known.

This receptor was obtained from a woman aged 70-85 years with Graves' ophthalmopathy. The chain is built from TRBV6-2 or TRBV6-3 and TRBJ2-1, with TRBD2 matching over 13 bases. The sequenced sample consisted of blood. DNA for the CDR3: TGTGCCAGCGCACAGGGACTAGCGGGGTTTGGTGAGCAGTTCTTC. Translated: CASAQGLAGFGEQFF.